Detailed here is one T cell receptor (beta chain). The data stem from a study of OX40 agonist ivuxolimab in advanced cancers. Clones were sequenced by immunoSEQ multiplex PCR, and TCRdb holds only the in-frame ones, with some missing. Of over 75,000 clones listed, roughly 92% were seen once; the top ten hold over 2.5%. With 6 bases removed from V and 5 bases from J, the gap between germline ends came to 10 bases. CDR3 length: 11 residues. The germline CDR1 and CDR2 sequences are SQVTM and ANQGSEA. The source of this sequence is an adult with an advanced solid tumor such as melanoma, head and neck, liver or kidney cancer. The sample was CD4+ or CD8+ T cells sorted from blood, taken in a trial of the OX40 agonist ivuxolimab. The chain combines TRBV29-1 with TRBJ2-5, with D possibly matching TRBD2 (5 bases). The CDR3 region is CSVGLRETQYF. Here the CDR3 DNA reads TGCAGCGTCGGACTCCGCGAGACCCAGTACTTC.